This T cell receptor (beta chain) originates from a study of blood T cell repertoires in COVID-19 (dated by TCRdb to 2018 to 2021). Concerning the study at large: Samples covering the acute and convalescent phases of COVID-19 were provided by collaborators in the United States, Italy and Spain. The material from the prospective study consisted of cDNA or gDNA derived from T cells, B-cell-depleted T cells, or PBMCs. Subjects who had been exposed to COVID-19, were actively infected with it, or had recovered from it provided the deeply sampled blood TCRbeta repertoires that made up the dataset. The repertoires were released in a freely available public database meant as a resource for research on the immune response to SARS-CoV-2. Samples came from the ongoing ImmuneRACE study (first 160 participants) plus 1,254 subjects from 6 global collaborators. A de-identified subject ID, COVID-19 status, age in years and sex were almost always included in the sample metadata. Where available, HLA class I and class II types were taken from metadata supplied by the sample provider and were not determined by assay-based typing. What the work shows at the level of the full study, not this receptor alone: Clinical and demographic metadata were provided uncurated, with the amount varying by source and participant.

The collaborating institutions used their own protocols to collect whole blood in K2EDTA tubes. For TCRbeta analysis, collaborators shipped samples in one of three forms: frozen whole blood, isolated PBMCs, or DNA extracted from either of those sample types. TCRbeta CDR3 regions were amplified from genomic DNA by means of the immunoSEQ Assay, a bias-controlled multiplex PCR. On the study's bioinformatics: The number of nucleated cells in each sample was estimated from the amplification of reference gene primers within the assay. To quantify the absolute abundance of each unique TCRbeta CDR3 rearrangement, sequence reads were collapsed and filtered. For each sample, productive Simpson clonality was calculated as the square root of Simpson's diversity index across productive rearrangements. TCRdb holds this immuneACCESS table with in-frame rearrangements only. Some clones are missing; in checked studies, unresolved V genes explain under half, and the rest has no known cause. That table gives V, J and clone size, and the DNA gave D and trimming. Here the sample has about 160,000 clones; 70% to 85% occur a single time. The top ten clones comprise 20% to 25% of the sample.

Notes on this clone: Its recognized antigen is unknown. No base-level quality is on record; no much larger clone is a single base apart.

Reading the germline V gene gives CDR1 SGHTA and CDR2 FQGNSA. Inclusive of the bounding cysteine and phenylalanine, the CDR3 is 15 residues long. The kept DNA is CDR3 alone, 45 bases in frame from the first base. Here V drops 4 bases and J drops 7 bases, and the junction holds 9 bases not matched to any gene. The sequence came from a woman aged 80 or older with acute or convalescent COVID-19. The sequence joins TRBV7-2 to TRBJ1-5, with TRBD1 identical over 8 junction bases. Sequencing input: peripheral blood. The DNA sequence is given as TGTGCCAGCAGCTCTACCACAGGGGGAAGACAGCCCCAGCATTTT. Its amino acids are CASSSTTGGRQPQHF.